This T cell receptor beta chain derives from a study of cytomegalovirus exposure and HLA in healthy donors. Across the whole study: Drawn from HLA-typed donors, approximately 86 million unique TCRs were held in an early data release. Study-wide points: In terms of immune exposure information, only CMV serostatus was available. While the bulk of TCR sequences proved rare, some public TCRs turned up in many donors.

Looked up from germline, CDR1 is KGHSH and CDR2 is LQKENI. The ends were cut back, 3 bases at V and 3 bases at J, with 10 bases in the middle. The CDR3 is made up of 14 amino acids. Concerning this clone: As yet, its antigen is unknown.

PCR primers comprised 60 Vbeta and 13 Jbeta primers. Sequencing was performed with immunoSEQ multiplex PCR; in TCRdb, only in-frame clones are kept and a portion is missing. The sample lists 70,000 to 80,000 clones, more than 75% occurring once. Sequenced input: PBMCs. This TCR came from a man younger than 35 in good health and CMV-seronegative. The chain recombines TRBV18 with TRBJ2-3; TRBD1 might be the D (5 bases). The CDR3 protein is CASSPFRTTDTQYF. For the CDR3, the DNA is TGTGCCAGCTCACCTTTTAGGACAACAGATACGCAGTATTTT.